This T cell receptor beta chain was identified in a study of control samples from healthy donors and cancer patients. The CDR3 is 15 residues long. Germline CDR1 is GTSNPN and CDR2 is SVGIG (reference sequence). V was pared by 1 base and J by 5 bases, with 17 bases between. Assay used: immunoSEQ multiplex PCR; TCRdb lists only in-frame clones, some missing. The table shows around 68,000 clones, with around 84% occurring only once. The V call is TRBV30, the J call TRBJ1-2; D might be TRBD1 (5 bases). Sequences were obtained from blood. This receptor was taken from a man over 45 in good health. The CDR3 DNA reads TGTGCCTGGAGTGCCACCCCGGGACTTTTTTATGGCTACACCTTC. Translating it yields CAWSATPGLFYGYTF.